This entry lists 25 T cell receptor beta chains sequenced from one sample in a study of cytomegalovirus exposure and HLA in healthy donors. Some clones are missing from TCRdb's copy, which holds only in-frame ones; the method was immunoSEQ multiplex PCR. The sample includes approximately 150,000 clones, approximately 90% of them seen just once. Sequencing used PBMCs. Receptor source: a man aged 18 to 30 in good health and CMV-seropositive.

Points on this clone: At one of its ends the junction is not consistent with the germline gene, which may arise from a read error. The chain combines TRBV5-4 with TRBJ1-1; 9 bases align to TRBD1. The germline V gene encodes CDR1 SGHNT and CDR2 YYREEE (reference sequence). CDR3 size: 13 residues. This CDR3 reads CASSLNRGPEAFF. The CDR3 bases are TGTGCCAGCAGCTTGAACAGGGGGCCTGAGGCTTTCTTT.

The V gene is TRBV5-1, the J gene TRBJ1-6; D possibly corresponds to TRBD1 (5 bases). Per germline, CDR1 SGHRS and CDR2 YFSETQ. This CDR3 comprises 18 residues. Between the trimmed V and J ends, which lost 1 base and 9 bases, there was a span of 23 bases. The CDR3 reads CASSLFIPGRVMGSPLHF. Here the CDR3 DNA reads TGCGCCAGCAGCTTGTTTATCCCAGGGAGGGTGATGGGTTCACCCCTCCACTTT.

The chain recombines TRBV7-3 with TRBJ2-2; D is possibly TRBD2 (6 bases). The length of the CDR3 is 16 residues. Trimming took 2 bases from V and 4 from J, leaving 14 bases between them. Germline V CDR1 and CDR2: SGHTA, FQGTGA. The CDR3 coding sequence is TGTGCCAGCAGCTTACAAGACTGGCGGGGCACCGGGGAGCTGTTTTTT. As protein: CASSLQDWRGTGELFF.

The V gene is TRBV19, the J gene TRBJ2-1; 13 bases are a match to TRBD2. Germline V CDR1 and CDR2: LNHDA, SQIVND (reference sequence). CDR3 length: 18 amino acids. Trimming removed 4 bases from V and 3 bases from J; junction bases left unmatched: 9. CDR3 residues: CASSTRGTSGGVYNEQFF. In nucleotides, the CDR3 is TGTGCCAGTAGTACTAGAGGCACTAGCGGGGGGGTCTACAATGAGCAGTTCTTC.

The chain links TRBV29-1 to TRBJ2-7; D unresolved. V gave up 0 bases and J gave up 1 base, with 4 bases separating them. From germline, CDR1 is SQVTM and CDR2 ANQGSEA. This CDR3 spans 12 amino acids. The chain's CDR3 is CSVEDLSYEQYF. The CDR3 coding sequence is TGCAGCGTTGAAGATCTGTCCTACGAGCAGTACTTC.

This rearrangement joins TRBV25-1 to TRBJ1-1; 7 bases align to TRBD1. The CDR3 contains 15 residues. The ends lost 4 bases at V and 1 base at J; junction bases unmatched: 6. Germline lookup yields CDR1 MGHDK and CDR2 SYGVNS. The CDR3 loop reads CASSGPGQKNTEAFF. DNA of the CDR3: TGTGCCAGCAGTGGACCGGGACAGAAGAACACTGAAGCTTTCTTT.

V and J are TRBV28 and TRBJ2-7, with D maybe TRBD1 (6 bases). Trimming pared 6 bases from V and 1 base from J, leaving 7 bases between. The germline V gene has CDR1 MDHEN and CDR2 SYDVKM. The length of the CDR3 is 12 residues. DNA for the CDR3: TGTGCCAGCAGGCAGGGGTCCTACGAGCAGTACTTC. Translating gives CASRQGSYEQYF.

The chain joins TRBV7-9 to TRBJ2-6; TRBD1 aligns across 8 bases. Germline loops: CDR1 SEHNR, CDR2 FQNEAQ (reference sequence). Trimming removed 5 bases from V and 0 bases from J; junction bases left unmatched: 12. This CDR3 is 19 amino acids long. The CDR3 region is CASSPFPGQEISGANVLTF. The CDR3 DNA sequence: TGTGCCAGCAGCCCTTTTCCGGGACAGGAGATCTCTGGGGCCAACGTCCTGACTTTC.

This clone was counted only a few times. The CDR3 loop reads CASSLGFSEQFF. The CDR3 nucleotides are TGTGCCAGCAGTTTAGGTTTCAGTGAGCAGTTCTTC. The chain is built from TRBV27 and TRBJ2-1; D not resolved. V was clipped by 2 bases and J by 9 bases, with 8 bases between them. The CDR3 is 12 amino acids. Germline assignment: CDR1 MNHEY and CDR2 SMNVEV (reference sequence).

The sample holds a few counts of this clone. CDR3 DNA: TGTGCCAGCAGTGAGGAGACTAGCGGGGTCAATGAGCAGTTCTTC. This encodes CASSEETSGVNEQFF. The chain uses TRBV6-4 and TRBJ2-1; TRBD2 matches 11 bases. Germline V CDR1 and CDR2: MRHNA, SNTAGT. This CDR3 is built from 15 residues. Trimming cost V 3 bases and J 6 bases; bases outside gene matches: 4.

The CDR3 nucleotides are TGTGCCTGGAGGCCCGGGACTAGCGGGAGGGGGCTGTTTTTT. This sequence encodes CAWRPGTSGRGLFF. V and J are TRBV30 and TRBJ2-2; TRBD2 matches at 16 bases. After removal of 3 bases from V and 13 bases from J, the junction contained 5 bases not matched to a gene. This CDR3 has 14 residues. Germline V CDR1 and CDR2: GTSNPN, SVGIG (reference sequence). Drawing the rest from reference TRBV30 and TRBJ2-2, the complete variable domain is SQTIHQWPATLVQPVGSPLSLECTVEGTSNPNLYWYRQAAGRGLQLLFYSVGIGQISSEVPQNLSASRPQDRQFILSSKKLLLSDSGFYLCAWRPGTSGRGLFFGEGSRLTVL.

The chain joins TRBV28 to TRBJ2-7, with 9 nucleotides matching TRBD1. V was pared by 6 bases and J by 0 bases, with 6 bases of the junction left unmatched. CDR3 length: 15 amino acids. Per germline, CDR1 MDHEN and CDR2 SYDVKM. Here the CDR3 reads CASSPGTGTSYEQYF. Here the CDR3 DNA reads TGTGCCAGCAGCCCCGGGACAGGGACCTCCTACGAGCAGTACTTC.

The chain recombines TRBV18 with TRBJ2-7; TRBD2 matches at 7 bases. The CDR3 contains 14 residues. V lost 6 bases to trimming and J lost 2 bases; unmatched junction nucleotides: 7. The V gene's germline CDR1 is KGHSH and CDR2 LQKENI. The CDR3 here is CASSGASGPYEQYF. The CDR3 region has the DNA TGTGCCAGCTCTGGGGCTAGCGGACCCTACGAGCAGTACTTC.

The rearrangement joins TRBV19 to TRBJ2-3, with 7 bases identical to TRBD2. Germline assignment: CDR1 LNHDA and CDR2 SQIVND (reference sequence). The CDR3 is 13 residues long. The V segment lost 6 bases and the J segment 4 bases; nucleotides outside the gene matches: 4. CDR3 sequence reads: CASSESGADTQYF. CDR3 DNA: TGTGCCAGTAGCGAAAGCGGGGCAGATACGCAGTATTTT.

This sequence joins TRBV6-5 and TRBJ2-2, with 12 nucleotides matching TRBD2. The germline gives CDR1 MNHEY, CDR2 SVGAGI. The CDR3 covers 15 residues. V gave up 6 bases and J gave up 6 bases; unmatched junction bases: 5. CDR3 in amino acids: CASRLTSGSSGELFF. CDR3 nucleotide sequence: TGTGCCAGCAGGTTGACTAGCGGGAGCTCCGGGGAGCTGTTTTTT.

This clone has only one observation. The chain combines TRBV19 with TRBJ2-2, with TRBD2 matching 9 bases. V was pared by 5 bases and J by 3 bases, with 16 bases of the junction left unmatched. This CDR3 comprises 19 residues. Germline V gene lookup returns CDR1 LNHDA and CDR2 SQIVND (reference sequence). The CDR3 protein is CASSPPRSGGRIYTGELFF. In DNA form, the CDR3 reads TGTGCCAGTAGTCCGCCGAGAAGCGGGGGGCGGATTTACACCGGGGAGCTGTTTTTT. The whole variable domain, remainder taken from reference TRBV19 and TRBJ2-2, is DGGITQSPKYLFRKEGQNVTLSCEQNLNHDAMYWYRQDPGQGLRLIYYSQIVNDFQKGDIAEGYSVSREKKESFPLTVTSAQKNPTAFYLCASSPPRSGGRIYTGELFFGEGSRLTVL.

The rearrangement joins TRBV7-6 to TRBJ1-4; D is perhaps TRBD1 (5 bases). The germline V and J ends were trimmed by 1 base and 7 bases, with 10 bases remaining between them. The germline V gene encodes CDR1 SGHVS and CDR2 FNYEAQ. The CDR3 has 14 residues. CDR3: CASSLVAGVEKLFF. CDR3 bases: TGTGCCAGCAGCTTAGTGGCGGGGGTTGAAAAACTGTTTTTT. The entire variable domain, with the rest obtained from reference TRBV7-6 and TRBJ1-4, is as follows: GAGVSQSPRYKVTKRGQDVALRCDPISGHVSLYWYRQALGQGPEFLTYFNYEAQQDKSGLPNDRFSAERPEGSISTLTIQRTEQRDSAMYRCASSLVAGVEKLFFGSGTQLSVL.

The chain carries TRBV29-1 and TRBJ1-1; D may be TRBD1 (6 bases). Looked up from germline, CDR1 is SQVTM and CDR2 is ANQGSEA. V lost 8 bases, J lost 0 bases, and 16 bases lay in between. This CDR3 comprises 14 residues. CDR3 sequence reads: CSTRTDYMNTEAFF. As DNA, the CDR3 is TGCAGCACGAGGACAGATTACATGAACACTGAAGCTTTCTTT.

This sequence joins TRBV5-1 and TRBJ2-7, with 11 bases lining up with TRBD2. The V gene's germline CDR1 is SGHRS and CDR2 YFSETQ. The junction had 3 bases not matched to a gene; V was cut back by 4 bases and J by 3 bases. CDR3 length: 14 residues. The CDR3 sequence: CASSRGTSGYEQYF. In DNA form, the CDR3 reads TGCGCCAGCAGCCGCGGGACTAGCGGCTACGAGCAGTACTTC.

The CDR3 nucleotides are TGTGCCAGCAGCTTAGAAAGCTACTATGGCTACACCTTC. Its protein is CASSLESYYGYTF. The chain is built from TRBV7-9 and TRBJ1-2; D ambiguous. The CDR3 is 13 residues long. Germline V gives CDR1 SEHNR, CDR2 FQNEAQ (reference sequence). Trimming pared 1 base from V and 3 bases from J, leaving 6 bases between.

Written as DNA, the CDR3 is TGTGCCAGCGGGAGGCGGGACAATGAGCAGTTCTTC. Translated, it gives CASGRRDNEQFF. The chain is built from TRBV9 and TRBJ2-1; D is perhaps TRBD2 (6 bases). V was pared by 7 bases and J by 5 bases, with 10 bases between. The CDR3 is 12 residues long. Looked up from germline, CDR1 is SGDLS and CDR2 is YYNGEE. The full variable domain, completed using reference TRBV9 and TRBJ2-1, is DSGVTQTPKHLITATGQRVTLRCSPRSGDLSVYWYQQSLDQGLQFLIQYYNGEERAKGNILERFSAQQFPDLHSELNLSSLELGDSALYFCASGRRDNEQFFGPGTRLTVL.

The rearrangement uses TRBV10-1 and TRBJ1-1, with 9 bases lining up with TRBD1. Germline assignment: CDR1 WNHNN and CDR2 SYGVQD (reference sequence). With 3 bases clipped from V and 4 bases from J, the junction kept 6 bases outside the gene matches. This CDR3 contains 15 residues. This CDR3 reads CASSEQGASGTEAFF. CDR3 coding DNA: TGCGCCAGCAGTGAACAGGGGGCGAGCGGCACTGAAGCTTTCTTT.

The V call is TRBV5-1, the J call TRBJ1-4; 7 bases map to TRBD1. Germline CDR1 SGHRS, CDR2 YFSETQ. The CDR3 is made up of 14 amino acids. Trimming cost V 5 bases and J 4 bases; bases outside gene matches: 5. CDR3 nucleotide sequence: TGCGCCAGCAGTCCAGGGGGAGGTAATGAAAAACTGTTTTTT. It is translated as CASSPGGGNEKLFF.

The rearrangement links TRBV5-6 to TRBJ1-1, with no clear D. V gave up 4 bases and J gave up 1 base, with 14 bases separating them. The CDR3 runs 15 residues. Germline assignment: CDR1 SGHDT and CDR2 YYEEEE. For the CDR3, the DNA is TGTGCCAGCAGCCTAGTTTCCCCGCCGAACACTGAAGCTTTCTTT. The encoded protein is CASSLVSPPNTEAFF. The full variable domain, in which reference TRBV5-6 and TRBJ1-1 provide the parts outside the CDR3, is DAGVTQSPTHLIKTRGQQVTLRCSPKSGHDTVSWYQQALGQGPQFIFQYYEEEERQRGNFPDRFSGHQFPNYSSELNVNALLLGDSALYLCASSLVSPPNTEAFFGQGTRLTVV.

The chain couples TRBV30 to TRBJ2-3; weak D call: TRBD1 (6 bases). Looked up from germline, CDR1 is GTSNPN and CDR2 is SVGIG (reference sequence). The CDR3 loop spans 15 amino acids. V was cut by 7 bases and J by 0 bases, with 17 bases left in between. The CDR3 sequence is CAYARRQASTDTQYF. CDR3 sequence (DNA): TGTGCCTACGCGCGGAGACAGGCTAGCACAGATACGCAGTATTTT.